This TCR beta chain derives from a study of blood T cell repertoires in COVID-19 (dated by TCRdb to the early 2020s). As for the study more broadly: Samples from collaborators originated in the United States, Italy and Spain and spanned both the acute and convalescent phases of COVID-19. Where available, HLA class I and class II types were taken from metadata supplied by the sample provider and were not determined by assay-based typing. Subjects who had been exposed to COVID-19, were actively infected with it, or had recovered from it provided the deeply sampled blood TCRbeta repertoires that made up the dataset. A de-identified subject ID, COVID-19 status, age in years and sex were almost always included in the sample metadata. The repertoires were released in a freely available public database intended as a resource for research on the immune response to SARS-CoV-2. The prospective study material was composed of cDNA or gDNA derived from T cells, B-cell-depleted T cells, or PBMCs. The samples were drawn from two sources: the first 160 participants of the ongoing ImmuneRACE study, and fewer than 1,500 subjects contributed by 6 global collaborators. General study outcomes and caveats: How much clinical and demographic metadata was included differed by source and by participant, and the metadata was provided uncurated.

The immunoSEQ Assay, a bias-controlled multiplex PCR, was used to amplify TCRbeta CDR3 regions from genomic DNA. Per the authors' processing: Nucleated cell counts per sample were estimated from amplification of reference gene primers within the assay. To quantify the absolute abundance of each unique TCRbeta CDR3 rearrangement, sequence reads were collapsed and filtered. For each sample, productive Simpson clonality was calculated as the square root of Simpson's diversity index across productive rearrangements. Drawn from immuneACCESS, this table holds only the in-frame rearrangements with V and J called that TCRdb kept. Clones are partly lost; checked studies trace under half to an unresolved V gene and leave the rest unexplained. That table supplies the V and J calls and clone size; D and trimming were determined from the DNA. The sample table holds roughly 13,000 clones, of which approximately 80% were seen once. In total, the top ten clones hold around 26% of the sample.

Concerning this clone itself: The antigen it recognizes is unknown. No much larger clone exists at a distance of one base, and base qualities are not known.

CDR1 SGHDT and CDR2 YYEEEE are derived from the germline V gene. Including cysteine and phenylalanine, the CDR3 has 14 amino acids. This entry keeps only the CDR3 DNA: 42 bases, framed from base 1. V lost 5 bases and J lost 4 bases, and the count of bases not matched to a germline gene is 8. Whole blood was collected in K2EDTA tubes by collaborating institutions according to the institutions' own protocols. For TCRbeta analysis, collaborators shipped samples as frozen whole blood, isolated PBMCs, or DNA extracted from either of those sample types. The rearranged segments are TRBV5-6 and TRBJ1-1; 7 bases in the middle match TRBD1. Sequenced input: peripheral blood. The source of this sequence is a woman between 50 and 59 years old with active or convalescent COVID-19. CDR3 reads: CASRLDRSGTEAFF. DNA sequence: TGTGCCAGCAGGCTGGACAGGTCGGGCACTGAAGCTTTCTTT.